The 16 T cell receptor beta chains below come from one sample, sequenced in a study of T cells in Graves' hyperthyroidism and ophthalmopathy. TCR beta CDR3 regions were amplified from RNA. The TCR CDR3 first-round RT-PCR relied on the HTBI primer set. TCRdb recomputed calls from the multiplex PCR reads with MiXCR, one row per CDR3 protein. This table has about 600,000 distinct CDR3 sequences, approximately 15% appearing once. Sequenced input: blood. The receptors originated from a woman aged 50 to 65 with Graves' ophthalmopathy.

This clonotype has at least ten counts. The chain employs TRBV7-3 and TRBJ2-1; TRBD2 matches at 16 bases. The V gene end was trimmed by 6 bases and the J gene end by 6 bases; junction bases not matched to a gene: 11. This CDR3 spans 18 amino acids. Germline loops: CDR1 SGHTA, CDR2 FQGTGA. The CDR3 region is CASSPGTSGRARSNEQFF. In nucleotides, the CDR3 is TGTGCCAGCAGTCCCGGGACTAGCGGGAGGGCCAGGTCCAATGAGCAGTTCTTC.

This clonotype is medium-sized within its sample. The chain recombines TRBV18 with TRBJ2-1, with 13 bases fitting TRBD2. The CDR3 totals 15 residues. Germline V gene sequence: CDR1 KGHSH, CDR2 LQKENI. V lost 8 bases, J lost 7 bases, and 8 bases stayed unmatched. CDR3 DNA sequence: TGTGCCAGCAGCCAGGGACTAGCGGGATCGAATGAGCAGTTCTTC. Translating it yields CASSQGLAGSNEQFF. Complete variable domain (other parts from reference TRBV18 and TRBJ2-1): NAGVMQNPRHLVRRRGQEARLRCSPMKGHSHVYWYRQLPEEGLKFMVYLQKENIIDESGMPKERFSAEFPKEGPSILRIQQVVRGDSAAYFCASSQGLAGSNEQFFGPGTRLTVL.

This clonotype was recorded at least ten times. The chain joins TRBV20-1 to TRBJ2-3; D unclear. This CDR3 spans 12 amino acids. From germline, CDR1 is DFQATT and CDR2 SNEGSKA (reference sequence). Between the trimmed V and J ends, which lost 0 bases and 10 bases, there was a span of 11 bases. For the CDR3, the DNA is TGCAGTGCTAGAGATTGGCTAGTCTCGCAGTATTTT. Its protein is CSARDWLVSQYF.

The chain joins TRBV9 to TRBJ2-1; TRBD2 matches at 9 bases. The CDR3 has 15 residues. From germline, CDR1 is SGDLS and CDR2 YYNGEE. The junction had 3 bases not matched to a gene; V was cut back by 0 bases and J by 5 bases. Here the CDR3 reads CASSVASGTHNEQFF. CDR3 bases: TGTGCCAGCAGCGTAGCTAGCGGGACACACAATGAGCAGTTCTTC.

This clonotype was seen a few times. J is TRBJ2-2 and V is TRBV20-1; unclear D gene. Germline V gene lookup returns CDR1 DFQATT and CDR2 SNEGSKA (reference sequence). Trimming pared 4 bases from V and 0 bases from J, leaving 9 bases between. The CDR3 has 14 amino acids. CDR3 sequence: CSANLGPNTGELFF. The CDR3 DNA sequence: TGCAGTGCTAATCTGGGCCCGAACACCGGGGAGCTGTTTTTT.

In its sample, this clonotype was seen many times. The rearrangement uses TRBV28 and TRBJ1-2; 7 nucleotides align to TRBD1. The CDR3 is 15 residues long. CDR1 and CDR2 from the germline V gene are MDHEN and SYDVKM. V dropped 4 bases and J dropped 4; count of bases not matched to a gene: 9. DNA of the CDR3: TGTGCCAGCAGTTCAACCCGACAGGGCTCCTATGGCTACACCTTC. Protein: CASSSTRQGSYGYTF.

The table lists this clonotype with a few counts. V is TRBV5-6 and J is TRBJ2-3; D not certain. Trimming shortened V by 0 bases and J by 4 bases, and 12 bases separated the two germline ends. The CDR3 sequence is 15 residues long. Germline V gene lookup returns CDR1 SGHDT and CDR2 YYEEEE. In DNA, the CDR3 is TGTGCCAGCAGCTTGGACGAATGGATTTCAGATACGCAGTATTTT. Protein sequence: CASSLDEWISDTQYF.

This clonotype was seen at least ten times. The chain carries TRBV13 and TRBJ2-7; 7 positions match TRBD2. Germline V gene data show CDR1 as PRHDT and CDR2 as FYEKMQ (reference sequence). Trimming removed 5 bases from V and 2 bases from J; junction bases left unmatched: 6. This CDR3 has 14 amino acids. The CDR3 loop is CASSLTGLPYEQYF. The CDR3, as DNA: TGTGCCAGCAGCCTGACGGGACTACCCTACGAGCAGTACTTC.

The chain couples TRBV12-3 or TRBV12-4 to TRBJ2-7; D may be TRBD1 (6 bases). V gave up 8 bases and J gave up 0 bases, with 29 bases separating them. CDR3 length: 19 residues. CDR3 residues: CASGGLRNLRDGFSYEQYF. In DNA form, the CDR3 reads TGTGCCAGCGGGGGCCTGCGAAACCTCCGGGACGGATTCTCCTACGAGCAGTACTTC.

The J gene is TRBJ2-5, the V gene TRBV15; D tentatively fits TRBD1 or TRBD2 (5 bases each). This CDR3 has 15 amino acids. The germline V gene encodes CDR1 LNHNV and CDR2 YYDKDF (reference sequence). Deletions cut 1 base from V and 5 bases from J, with 14 bases between. In nucleotides, the CDR3 is TGTGCCACCAGCAGAGTTCCCCCCGGGACGGAGACCCAGTACTTC. Translating gives CATSRVPPGTETQYF.

In this sample, this clonotype turned up a few times. V gene TRBV30 combines with J gene TRBJ1-5; D is unresolved. The germline V gene has CDR1 GTSNPN and CDR2 SVGIG (reference sequence). The CDR3 has 11 residues. V shed 3 bases and J shed 9 bases, with 9 bases lying between them. CDR3 sequence: CAWRDVGPQHF. CDR3 bases: TGTGCCTGGAGGGACGTGGGGCCCCAGCATTTT.

This clonotype was picked up many times. The V gene is TRBV7-2, the J gene TRBJ2-3, with no clear D. The CDR3 has 14 amino acids. Germline CDR1 and CDR2: SGHTA and FQGNSA. Trimming took 6 bases from V and 2 from J, leaving 12 bases between them. The CDR3 loop is CASRPGGYTDTQYF. The CDR3 DNA is TGTGCCAGCAGGCCCGGCGGATACACAGATACGCAGTATTTT.

The chain is built from TRBV13 and TRBJ2-1; 10 nucleotides line up with TRBD2. The CDR3 sequence is 16 residues long. Germline CDR1 PRHDT, CDR2 FYEKMQ (reference sequence). Germline trimming cut 5 bases from V and 8 bases from J; bases unmatched to any gene: 12. CDR3 sequence (DNA): TGTGCCAGCAGCCCCTTTTTTGGGACTAGCGACGATGAGCAGTTCTTC. Encoded protein: CASSPFFGTSDDEQFF.

This clonotype was detected many times. One junction end disagrees with the germline gene, perhaps due to a read error. The rearrangement uses TRBV20-1 and TRBJ2-1; TRBD2 matches 13 bases. CDR3 length equals 15 residues. From germline, CDR1 is DFQATT and CDR2 SNEGSKA (reference sequence). CDR3 nucleotide sequence: TGTAGTCCGGGACTAGCGGGACCTATTTACAATGAGCAGTTCTTC. Translating it yields CSPGLAGPIYNEQFF.

This clonotype was detected ten times or more. The chain is built from TRBV28 and TRBJ2-1, with TRBD2 matching over 8 bases. J was trimmed by 6 bases and V by 6 bases; bases with no gene match: 7. The CDR3 length is 14 residues. Looked up from germline, CDR1 is MDHEN and CDR2 is SYDVKM. CDR3 amino acids: CASRGSGMFNEQFF. CDR3 coding DNA: TGTGCCAGCAGGGGTAGCGGGATGTTCAATGAGCAGTTCTTC.

This clonotype turned up a few times. CDR3 region: CASRSGQLTGELFF. CDR3 nucleotide sequence: TGTGCCAGCAGGTCGGGACAACTAACCGGGGAGCTGTTTTTT. V is TRBV28 and J is TRBJ2-2, with D tentatively TRBD1 (6 bases). Germline V gene sequence: CDR1 MDHEN, CDR2 SYDVKM. V lost 6 bases and J 5 bases, leaving 13 bases between the germline ends. The CDR3 is 14 amino acids.